Below, 7 T cell receptor beta chains from the same sample are listed, as sequenced in a study of blood T cell repertoires in COVID-19. Assay: immunoSEQ multiplex PCR; the TCRdb copy retains only in-frame clones and omits some. Altogether approximately 200,000 clones are present, around 90% being singletons, with the ten largest covering 1.2%. Sequencing input: PBMCs or T cells enriched from blood (not recorded which). The receptors shown here come from a man aged 25 to 40 who had recovered from COVID-19.

The chain uses TRBV6-2 or TRBV6-3 and TRBJ1-5; D not certain. V shed 6 bases and J shed 7 bases, with 16 bases lying between them. The CDR3 totals 14 residues. Germline V gene data show CDR1 as MNHEY and CDR2 as SVGEGT. Here the CDR3 reads CASSVSWVRQPQHF. As DNA, the CDR3 is TGTGCCAGCAGCGTTAGTTGGGTGCGGCAGCCCCAGCATTTT.

V gene TRBV2 combines with J gene TRBJ1-1, with TRBD1 matching over 9 bases. This CDR3 has 15 residues. Trimming removed 0 bases from V and 10 bases from J; junction bases left unmatched: 9. Germline loops: CDR1 SNHLY, CDR2 FYNNEI. This chain's CDR3 is CASSEAGDRAIGAFF. DNA of the CDR3: TGTGCCAGCAGTGAAGCGGGGGACAGGGCAATTGGAGCTTTCTTT. Full variable domain (outside the CDR3, taken from reference TRBV2 and TRBJ1-1): EPEVTQTPSHQVTQMGQEVILRCVPISNHLYFYWYRQILGQKVEFLVSFYNNEISEKSEIFDDQFSVERPDGSNFTLKIRSTKLEDSAMYFCASSEAGDRAIGAFFGQGTRLTVV.

This clone was picked up a small number of times. CDR3 sequence reads: CASSQDHSGVRGYTF. The CDR3 DNA sequence: TGTGCCAGCAGCCAAGATCACAGCGGGGTCCGAGGCTACACCTTC. The J gene is TRBJ1-2, the V gene TRBV14; no definite D call. The germline V gene encodes CDR1 SGHDN and CDR2 FVKESK. The CDR3 spans 15 residues. V was pared by 0 bases and J by 8 bases, with 16 bases between. The whole variable domain, remainder taken from reference TRBV14 and TRBJ1-2, is EAGVTQFPSHSVIEKGQTVTLRCDPISGHDNLYWYRRVMGKEIKFLLHFVKESKQDESGMPNNRFLAERTGGTYSTLKVQPAELEDSGVYFCASSQDHSGVRGYTFGSGTRLTVV.

V usage is TRBV27 and J usage is TRBJ2-1; 12 bases align to TRBD2. V was pared by 1 base and J by 7 bases, with 5 bases of the junction left unmatched. This CDR3 region has 16 residues. Germline V gene lookup returns CDR1 MNHEY and CDR2 SMNVEV (reference sequence). CDR3 amino acids: CASSLLQLAGGNEQFF. CDR3 coding DNA: TGTGCCAGCAGTTTATTGCAACTAGCGGGAGGTAATGAGCAGTTCTTC.

V usage is TRBV27 and J usage is TRBJ1-5; 8 nucleotides agree with TRBD1. Germline CDR1 reads MNHEY; CDR2 reads SMNVEV (reference sequence). Trimming at V came to 5 bases and at J to 7 bases, leaving 7 bases not matched to a gene. The CDR3 totals 14 residues. CDR3 sequence: CASSPPGQVQPQHF. The CDR3 DNA sequence: TGTGCCAGCAGTCCTCCGGGACAGGTACAGCCCCAGCATTTT.

This clone occurred once. The chain links TRBV10-1 to TRBJ2-2; 7 positions match TRBD1. Per the germline V gene, CDR1 is WNHNN and CDR2 is SYGVQD (reference sequence). This CDR3 comprises 14 residues. V lost 6 bases to trimming and J lost 0 bases; unmatched junction nucleotides: 1. CDR3 in amino acids: CASRGTANTGELFF. The CDR3 region has the DNA TGCGCCAGCAGGGGGACAGCGAACACCGGGGAGCTGTTTTTT.

The chain links TRBV6-2 or TRBV6-3 to TRBJ2-4; D uncertain. V lost 4 bases to trimming and J lost 0 bases, with 10 bases between them. The germline gives CDR1 MNHEY, CDR2 SVGEGT. CDR3 length: 15 residues. The DNA for the CDR3 is TGTGCCAGCAGTTCTAGAATGATAGCCAAAAACATTCAGTACTTC. Translation: CASSSRMIAKNIQYF.